This T cell receptor beta chain was recovered during a study of T cell responses to AZD1222 COVID-19 vaccine. The CDR3 has 18 residues. CDR1 SGHRS and CDR2 YFSETQ come from the germline V gene. The V and J ends lost 0 bases and 6 bases respectively, with 23 bases between them. Assay used: immunoSEQ multiplex PCR; TCRdb lists only in-frame clones, some missing. This table holds approximately 26,000 clones, 75% to 90% found once. The sample in question was peripheral blood, obtained on day 0 of AZD1222 vaccination. This chain uses TRBV5-1 with TRBJ2-3; D is tentatively TRBD1 or TRBD2 (5 bases each). The TCR was taken from an adult in good health. The CDR3 DNA follows: TGCGCCAGCAGCTTGGGGCATATCCGGGACCGCCGGCAGGATACGCAGTATTTT. Its translation: CASSLGHIRDRRQDTQYF.